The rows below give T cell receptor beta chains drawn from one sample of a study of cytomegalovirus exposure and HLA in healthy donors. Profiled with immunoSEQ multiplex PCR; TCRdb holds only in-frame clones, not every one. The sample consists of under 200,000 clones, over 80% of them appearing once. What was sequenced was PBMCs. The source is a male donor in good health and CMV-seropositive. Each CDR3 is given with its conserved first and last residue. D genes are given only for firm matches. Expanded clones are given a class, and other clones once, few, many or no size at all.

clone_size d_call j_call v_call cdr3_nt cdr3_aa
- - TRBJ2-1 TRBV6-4 TGTGCCAGCAGTGCAACTACTTCCTACAATGAGCAGTTCTTC CASSATTSYNEQFF
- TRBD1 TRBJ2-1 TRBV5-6 TGTGCCAGCAGCTTGGGTGGACAGGGCTTAAGCTCCTACAATGAGCAGTTCTTC CASSLGGQGLSSYNEQFF
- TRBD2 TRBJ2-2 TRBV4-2 TGTGCCAGCAGCCCGCTACTAGCGGGAGGTAACACCGGGGAGCTGTTTTTT CASSPLLAGGNTGELFF
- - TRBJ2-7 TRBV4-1 TGCGCCAGCAGCCCGGGCAGCGGGTTTCGCGAGCAGTACTTC CASSPGSGFREQYF
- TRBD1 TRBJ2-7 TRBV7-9 TGTTCCAGCAGCTTCCGTCCCGGGACAGGGTCGCACGAGCAGTACTTC CSSSFRPGTGSHEQYF
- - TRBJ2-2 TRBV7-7 TGTGCTAGCAGCTTAAATTTAGACACCGGGGAGCTGTTTTTT CASSLNLDTGELFF
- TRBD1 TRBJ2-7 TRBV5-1 TGCGCCAGCAGCTCGGGACAGGGGCTCGACGAGCAGTACTTC CASSSGQGLDEQYF
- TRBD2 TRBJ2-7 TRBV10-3 TGTGCCATCGGTGGCGGGAGGGCCTCCTACGAGCAGTACTTC CAIGGGRASYEQYF
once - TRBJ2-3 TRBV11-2 TGTGCCAGCAGCTCCGGACAGCAGAGCACAGATACGCAGTATTTT CASSSGQQSTDTQYF
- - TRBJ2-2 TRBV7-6 TGTGCCAGCAGCCCTCAGCCTAGTCGGGGATCTGAGCTGTTTTTT CASSPQPSRGSELFF
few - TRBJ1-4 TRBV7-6 TGTGCCAGCACCACCAGGGGAGCTAATGAAAAACTGTTTTTT CASTTRGANEKLFF
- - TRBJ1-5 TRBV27 TGTGCCAGCAGTTTATCGGTCGGGGTTCAGCCCCAGCATTTT CASSLSVGVQPQHF
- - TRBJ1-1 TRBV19 TGTGCCGTAGGGGCCCTAGGTACTGAAGCTTTCTTT CAVGALGTEAFF
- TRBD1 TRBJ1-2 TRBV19 TGTGCCAGTAGTATTTCTGGACAGGATAACTATGGCTACACCTTC CASSISGQDNYGYTF
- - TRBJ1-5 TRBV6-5 TGTGCCAGCAGTGACCGGGACTCGCAGCCCCAGCATTTT CASSDRDSQPQHF
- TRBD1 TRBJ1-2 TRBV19 TGTGCCAGTACCGCGGGACAGTCCTATGGCTACACCTTC CASTAGQSYGYTF
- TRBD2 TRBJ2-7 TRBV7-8 TGTGCCAGCAGCTTAGCGATTGCGAGCGGGAGCGGCTACGAGCAGTACTTC CASSLAIASGSGYEQYF
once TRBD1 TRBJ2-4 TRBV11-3 TGTGCCAGCAGTTTAGCAGGGGGCAAAAACATTCAGTACTTC CASSLAGGKNIQYF
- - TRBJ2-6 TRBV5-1 TGCGCCAGCAGCGATCTTACCGGGGGGGGACAGGGTCGAAGTGGGGCCAACGTCCTGACTTTC CASSDLTGGGQGRSGANVLTF
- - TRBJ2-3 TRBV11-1 TGTGCCAGCAGCTTAGAAGGGCAGGGGCGATTTTGGGATACGCAGTATTTT CASSLEGQGRFWDTQYF
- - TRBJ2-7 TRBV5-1 TGCGCCAGCAGCTTGGTGACTGGGAGCTCCTACGAGCAGTACTTC CASSLVTGSSYEQYF
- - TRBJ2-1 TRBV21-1 TGTGCCAGAATCGGGAGCGGGAGCTCCTACAATGAGCAGTTCTTC CARIGSGSSYNEQFF
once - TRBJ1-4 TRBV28 TGTGCCAGCACAGGACAGAATAATGAAAAACTGTTTTTT CASTGQNNEKLFF
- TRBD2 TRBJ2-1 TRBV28 TGTGCCAGCAGTTTACGGACTAGCGGGAGCGATGAGCAGTTCTTC CASSLRTSGSDEQFF
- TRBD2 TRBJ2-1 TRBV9 TGTGCCAGCAGCGCTTCACTAGCGGGAGGGGGGAACTCCTACAATGAGCAGTTCTTC CASSASLAGGGNSYNEQFF
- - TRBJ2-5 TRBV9 TGTGCCAGCAGCCCCCGCCCAGAAGAGACCCAGTACTTC CASSPRPEETQYF
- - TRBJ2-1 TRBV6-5 TGTGCCAGCAGCCGCGAGGGGGCCTACAATGAGCAGTTCTTC CASSREGAYNEQFF
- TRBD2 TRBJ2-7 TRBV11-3 TGTGCCAGCAGCCCGCGGACTAGCGGCTCCTACGAGCAGTACTTC CASSPRTSGSYEQYF
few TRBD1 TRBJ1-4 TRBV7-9 TGTTCCAGCAGCTTAGTGACAGGGGGTGATGAAAAACTGTTTTTT CSSSLVTGGDEKLFF
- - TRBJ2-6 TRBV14 TGTGCCAGCAGCCCTGGACTCTCCCGGGCTGGGGCCAACGTCCTGACTTTC CASSPGLSRAGANVLTF
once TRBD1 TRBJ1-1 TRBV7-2 TGTGCCAGCAGCTCAAACCGGGACAGGGAGGCTTTCTTT CASSSNRDREAFF
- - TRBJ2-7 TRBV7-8 TGTGCCAGCAGCTTAGACATCTCCTACGAGCAGTACTTC CASSLDISYEQYF
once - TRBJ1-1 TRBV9 TGTGCCAGCAGCTATCGAGAGGGGGATGAAGCTTTCTTT CASSYREGDEAFF
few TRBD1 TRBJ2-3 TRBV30 TGTGCGGGGACAGGGGTTGACCTAGGGGGTGATGGTCATACGCAGTATTTT CAGTGVDLGGDGHTQYF
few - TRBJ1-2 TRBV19 TGTGCCAGTAGTCAGCGCCCTGATGGCTACACCTTC CASSQRPDGYTF
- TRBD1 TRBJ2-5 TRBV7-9 TGTGCCAGCAGCGGTACACAGGGGGCAAGGGAGACCCAGTACTTC CASSGTQGARETQYF
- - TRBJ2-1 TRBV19 TGTGCCAGTAGTATAGATCAGCGGCGGGGCACTGAGCAGTTCTTC CASSIDQRRGTEQFF
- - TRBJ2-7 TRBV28 TGTGCCAGCAGTTCCCCGGTTCTTGCCCCCCTCCCAAACGAGCAGTACTTC CASSSPVLAPLPNEQYF
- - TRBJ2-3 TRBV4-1 TGCGCCAGCAGAAAGGTGGGAGGCTCTAGGACAGATACGCAGTATTTT CASRKVGGSRTDTQYF
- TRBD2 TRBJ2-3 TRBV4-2 TGTGCCAGCAGCCAAGGGGTGACTAGCTCACAAGATACGCAGTATTTT CASSQGVTSSQDTQYF
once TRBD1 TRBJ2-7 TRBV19 TGTGCCAGTAGTAGGACAGGGGTCGAGCAGTACTTC CASSRTGVEQYF
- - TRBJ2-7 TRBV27 TGTGCCAGCAGTTTAAAGCCCTCGGGTTCAAACTCCTACGAGCAGTACTTC CASSLKPSGSNSYEQYF